One T cell receptor beta chain is described in this entry. The antigen is not known. This sample was included in a study of long-term antiretroviral therapy in people with HIV. They ran version v3.0 of the immunoSEQ assay at survey level. Sequencing of each sample targeted about 35,000-55,000 T-cell genomes. This table comes from immunoSEQ multiplex PCR, and its TCRdb copy is limited to in-frame clones, with some not included. The sample has about 18,000 clones, 85% to 95% seen once; the top ten hold 1.1% to 1.5%. Study results and limitations: The study found narrower CDR3 length ranges in HIV repertoires than in controls. Records did not include ART adherence, viral resistance or therapy changes. Even long-term ART left TRB diversity below transplant donor controls, despite gains.

The TCR sequence derives from a man aged 25 to 45 with HIV. The starting material was unsorted PBMCs, obtained around 10 years after starting antiretroviral therapy.

The CDR3 loop reads CATLGQGADSALYEQYF. CDR3 bases: TGTGCCACCCTGGGACAGGGGGCGGATTCTGCACTCTACGAGCAGTACTTC. The chain employs TRBV2 and TRBJ2-7; 12 bases map to TRBD1. The CDR3 is made up of 17 amino acids. J was trimmed by 3 bases and V by 10 bases; bases with no gene match: 16. Germline V lookup: CDR1 SNHLY, CDR2 FYNNEI.